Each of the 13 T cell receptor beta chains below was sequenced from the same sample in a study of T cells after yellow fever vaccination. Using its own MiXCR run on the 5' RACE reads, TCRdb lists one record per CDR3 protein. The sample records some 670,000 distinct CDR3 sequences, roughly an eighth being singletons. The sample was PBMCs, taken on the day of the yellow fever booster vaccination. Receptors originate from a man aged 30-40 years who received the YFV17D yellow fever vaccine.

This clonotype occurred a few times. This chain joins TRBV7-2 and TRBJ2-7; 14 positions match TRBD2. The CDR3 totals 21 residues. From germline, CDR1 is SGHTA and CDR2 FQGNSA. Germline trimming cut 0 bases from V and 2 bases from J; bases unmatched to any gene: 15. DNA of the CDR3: TGTGCCAGCAGCTTAGCGCGGTTCGGGACTAGCGGGAGTATTAACCCCTACGAGCAGTACTTC. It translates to CASSLARFGTSGSINPYEQYF.

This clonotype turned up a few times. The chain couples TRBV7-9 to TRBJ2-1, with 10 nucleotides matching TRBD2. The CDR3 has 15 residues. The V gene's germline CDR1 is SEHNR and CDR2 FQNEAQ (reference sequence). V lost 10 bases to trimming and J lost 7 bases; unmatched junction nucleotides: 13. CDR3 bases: TGTGCCACCGAAAGAGGACTAGCGGAATTGAATGAGCAGTTCTTC. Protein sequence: CATERGLAELNEQFF.

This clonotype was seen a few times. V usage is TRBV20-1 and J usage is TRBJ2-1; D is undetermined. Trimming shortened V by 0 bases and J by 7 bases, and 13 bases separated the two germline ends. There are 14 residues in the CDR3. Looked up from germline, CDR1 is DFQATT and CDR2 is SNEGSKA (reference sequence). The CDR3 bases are TGCAGTGCTAGAGATCCTTTAGGGTGGAATGAGCAGTTCTTC. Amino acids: CSARDPLGWNEQFF.

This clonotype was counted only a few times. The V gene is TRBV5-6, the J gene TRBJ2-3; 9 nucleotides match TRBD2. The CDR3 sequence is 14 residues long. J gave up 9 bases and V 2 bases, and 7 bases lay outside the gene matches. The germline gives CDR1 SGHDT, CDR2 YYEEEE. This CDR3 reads CASSFVAGVDTQYF. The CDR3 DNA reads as TGTGCCAGCAGCTTCGTAGCGGGAGTCGACACGCAGTATTTT. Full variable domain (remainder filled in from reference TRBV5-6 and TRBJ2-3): DAGVTQSPTHLIKTRGQQVTLRCSPKSGHDTVSWYQQALGQGPQFIFQYYEEEERQRGNFPDRFSGHQFPNYSSELNVNALLLGDSALYLCASSFVAGVDTQYFGPGTRLTVL.

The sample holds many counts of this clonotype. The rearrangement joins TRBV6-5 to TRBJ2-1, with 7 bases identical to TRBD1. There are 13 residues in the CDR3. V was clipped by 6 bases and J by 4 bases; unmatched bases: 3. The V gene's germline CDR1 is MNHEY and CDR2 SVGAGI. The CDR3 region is CASSGTAYNEQFF. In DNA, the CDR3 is TGTGCCAGCAGCGGGACAGCATACAATGAGCAGTTCTTC.

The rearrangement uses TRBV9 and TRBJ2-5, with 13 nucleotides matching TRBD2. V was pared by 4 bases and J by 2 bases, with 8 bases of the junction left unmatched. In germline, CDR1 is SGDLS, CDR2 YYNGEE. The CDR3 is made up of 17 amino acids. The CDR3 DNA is TGTGCCAGCAGCCTACGGACTAGCGGGAGACGGCAAGAGACCCAGTACTTC. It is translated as CASSLRTSGRRQETQYF.

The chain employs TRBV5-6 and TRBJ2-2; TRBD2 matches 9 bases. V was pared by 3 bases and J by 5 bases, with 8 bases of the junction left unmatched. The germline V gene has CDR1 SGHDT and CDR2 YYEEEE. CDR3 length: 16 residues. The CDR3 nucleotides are TGTGCCAGCAGCTCCCCTAGTAGCGGGAGAACCGGGGAGCTGTTTTTT. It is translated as CASSSPSSGRTGELFF.

CDR3 in amino acids: CSARDKGGNGYTF. The CDR3 DNA reads TGCAGTGCTAGAGATAAGGGAGGGAATGGCTACACCTTC. The chain uses TRBV20-1 and TRBJ1-2; D is ambiguous. The germline V and J ends were trimmed by 0 bases and 6 bases, with 11 bases remaining between them. The length of the CDR3 is 13 residues. CDR1 DFQATT and CDR2 SNEGSKA come from the germline V gene (reference sequence).

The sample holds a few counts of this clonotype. DNA for the CDR3: TGCGCCAGCAGCCACGCTGGGCTAGCGAACCAAGAGACCCAGTACTTC. This gives the protein CASSHAGLANQETQYF. The chain joins TRBV5-1 to TRBJ2-5; TRBD2 is a possible D gene (6 bases). The CDR3 has 16 residues. V lost 4 bases and J lost 0, with 16 bases in between. Germline V CDR1 and CDR2: SGHRS, YFSETQ. Together with reference TRBV5-1 and TRBJ2-5, the CDR3 gives the full variable domain: KAGVTQTPRYLIKTRGQQVTLSCSPISGHRSVSWYQQTPGQGLQFLFEYFSETQRNKGNFPGRFSGRQFSNSRSEMNVSTLELGDSALYLCASSHAGLANQETQYFGPGTRLLVL.

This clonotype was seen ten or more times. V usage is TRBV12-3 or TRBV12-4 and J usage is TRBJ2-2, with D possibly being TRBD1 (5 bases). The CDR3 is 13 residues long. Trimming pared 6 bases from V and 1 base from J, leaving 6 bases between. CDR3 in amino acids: CASRDRNTGELFF. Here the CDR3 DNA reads TGTGCCAGCAGAGACAGGAACACCGGGGAGCTGTTTTTT.

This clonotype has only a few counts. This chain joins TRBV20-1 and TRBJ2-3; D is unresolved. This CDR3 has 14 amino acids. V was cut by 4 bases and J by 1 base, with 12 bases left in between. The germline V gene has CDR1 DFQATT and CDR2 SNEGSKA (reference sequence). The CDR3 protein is CSAIGGARTDTQYF. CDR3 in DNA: TGCAGTGCTATAGGCGGAGCCCGCACAGATACGCAGTATTTT.

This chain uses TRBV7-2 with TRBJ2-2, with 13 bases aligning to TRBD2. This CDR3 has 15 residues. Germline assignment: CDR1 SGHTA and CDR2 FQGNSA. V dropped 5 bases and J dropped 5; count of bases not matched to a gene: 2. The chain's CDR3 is CASSVGLAGTGELFF. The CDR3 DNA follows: TGTGCCAGCAGCGTGGGACTAGCGGGAACCGGGGAGCTGTTTTTT.

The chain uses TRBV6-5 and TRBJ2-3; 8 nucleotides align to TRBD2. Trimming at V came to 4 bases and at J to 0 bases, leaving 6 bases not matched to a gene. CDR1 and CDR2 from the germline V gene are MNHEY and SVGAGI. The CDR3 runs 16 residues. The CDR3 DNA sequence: TGTGCCAGCAGTTTACTAGCGGCCCCTAGCACAGATACGCAGTATTTT. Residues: CASSLLAAPSTDTQYF.